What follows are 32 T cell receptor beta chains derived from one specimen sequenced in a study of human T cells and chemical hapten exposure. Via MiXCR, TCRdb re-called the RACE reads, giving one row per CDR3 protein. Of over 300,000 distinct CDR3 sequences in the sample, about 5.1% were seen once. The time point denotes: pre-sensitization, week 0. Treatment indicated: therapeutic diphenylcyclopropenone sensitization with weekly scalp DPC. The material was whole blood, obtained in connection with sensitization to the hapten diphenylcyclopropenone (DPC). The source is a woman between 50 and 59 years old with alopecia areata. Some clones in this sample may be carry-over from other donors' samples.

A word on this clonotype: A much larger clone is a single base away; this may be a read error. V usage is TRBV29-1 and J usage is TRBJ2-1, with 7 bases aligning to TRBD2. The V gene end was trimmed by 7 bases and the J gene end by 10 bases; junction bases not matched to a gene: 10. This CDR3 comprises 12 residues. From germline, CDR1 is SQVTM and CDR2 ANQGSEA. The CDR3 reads CSGEGREIEQFF. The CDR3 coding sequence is TGCAGCGGGGAGGGCAGGGAGATAGAGCAGTTCTTC.

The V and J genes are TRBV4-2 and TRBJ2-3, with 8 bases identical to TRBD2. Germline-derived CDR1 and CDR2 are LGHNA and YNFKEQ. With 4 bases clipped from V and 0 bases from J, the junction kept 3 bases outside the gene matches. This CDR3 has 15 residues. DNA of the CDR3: TGTGCCAGCAGCCGCGGGAGGCTAAGCACAGATACGCAGTATTTT. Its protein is CASSRGRLSTDTQYF.

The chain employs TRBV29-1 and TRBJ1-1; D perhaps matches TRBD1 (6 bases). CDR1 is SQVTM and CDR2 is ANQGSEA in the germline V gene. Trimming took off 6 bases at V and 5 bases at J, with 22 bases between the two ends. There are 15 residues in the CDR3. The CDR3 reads CSVSGPGQLRTEAFF. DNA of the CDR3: TGCAGCGTCTCAGGCCCCGGACAGCTCAGAACTGAAGCTTTCTTT.

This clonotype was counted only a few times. CDR3 amino acids: CAINPRDSNNEQFF. The DNA of the CDR3 is TGTGCCATCAATCCCCGGGACAGCAACAATGAGCAGTTCTTC. The genes are TRBV10-3 and TRBJ2-1; TRBD1 matches at 7 bases. In germline, CDR1 is ENHRY, CDR2 SYGVKD. V lost 7 bases and J lost 5; bases outside the gene matches: 8. This CDR3 is 14 amino acids long.

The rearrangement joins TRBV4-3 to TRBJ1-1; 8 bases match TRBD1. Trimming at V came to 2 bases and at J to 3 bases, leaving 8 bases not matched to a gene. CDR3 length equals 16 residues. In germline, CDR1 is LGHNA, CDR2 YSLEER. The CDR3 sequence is CASSQTPGGWDTEAFF. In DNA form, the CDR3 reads TGCGCCAGCAGCCAAACTCCAGGGGGCTGGGACACTGAAGCTTTCTTT.

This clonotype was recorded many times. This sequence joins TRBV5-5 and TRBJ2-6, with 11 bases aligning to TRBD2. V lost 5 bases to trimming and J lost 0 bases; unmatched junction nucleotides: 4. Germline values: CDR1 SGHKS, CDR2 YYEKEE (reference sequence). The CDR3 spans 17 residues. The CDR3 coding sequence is TGTGCCAGCAGTCAGACTAGCGGGACCTCTGGGGCCAACGTCCTGACTTTC. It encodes CASSQTSGTSGANVLTF.

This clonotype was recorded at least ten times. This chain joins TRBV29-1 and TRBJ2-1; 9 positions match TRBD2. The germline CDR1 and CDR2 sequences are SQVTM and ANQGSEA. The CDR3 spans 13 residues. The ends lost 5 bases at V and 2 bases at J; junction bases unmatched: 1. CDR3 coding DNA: TGCAGCGTTAGCGGGGGGCCCTACAATGAGCAGTTCTTC. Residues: CSVSGGPYNEQFF.

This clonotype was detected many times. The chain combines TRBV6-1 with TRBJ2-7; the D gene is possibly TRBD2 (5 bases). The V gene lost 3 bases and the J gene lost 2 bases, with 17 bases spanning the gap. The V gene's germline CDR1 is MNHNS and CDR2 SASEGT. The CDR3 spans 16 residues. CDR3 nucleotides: TGTGCCAGCAGTGAGATGGGCAGCCTGGGAGCCTACGAGCAGTACTTC. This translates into CASSEMGSLGAYEQYF.

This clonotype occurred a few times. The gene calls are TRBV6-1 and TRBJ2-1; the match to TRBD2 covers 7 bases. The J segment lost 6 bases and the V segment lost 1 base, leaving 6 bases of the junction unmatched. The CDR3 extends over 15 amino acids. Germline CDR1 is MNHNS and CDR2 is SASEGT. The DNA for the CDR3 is TGTGCCAGCAGTGAAGGGGTCTGGGGGGGCAATGAGCAGTTCTTC. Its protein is CASSEGVWGGNEQFF.

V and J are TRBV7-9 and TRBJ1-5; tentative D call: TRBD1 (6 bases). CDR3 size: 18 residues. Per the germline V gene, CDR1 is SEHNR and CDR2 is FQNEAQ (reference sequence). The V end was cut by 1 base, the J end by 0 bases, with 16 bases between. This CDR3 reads CASSLDFAGAHSNQPQHF. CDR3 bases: TGTGCCAGCAGCTTAGATTTTGCAGGGGCGCATAGCAATCAGCCCCAGCATTTT. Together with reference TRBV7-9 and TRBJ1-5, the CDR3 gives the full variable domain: DTGVSQNPRHKITKRGQNVTFRCDPISEHNRLYWYRQTLGQGPEFLTYFQNEAQLEKSRLLSDRFSAERPKGSFSTLEIQRTEQGDSAMYLCASSLDFAGAHSNQPQHFGDGTRLSIL.

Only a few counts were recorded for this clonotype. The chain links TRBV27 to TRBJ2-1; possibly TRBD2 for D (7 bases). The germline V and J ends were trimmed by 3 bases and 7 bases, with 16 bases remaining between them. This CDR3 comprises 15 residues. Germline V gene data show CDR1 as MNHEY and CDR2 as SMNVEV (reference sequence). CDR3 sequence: CASSFQGGGMNEQFF. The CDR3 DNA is TGTGCCAGCAGTTTCCAGGGAGGGGGGATGAATGAGCAGTTCTTC.

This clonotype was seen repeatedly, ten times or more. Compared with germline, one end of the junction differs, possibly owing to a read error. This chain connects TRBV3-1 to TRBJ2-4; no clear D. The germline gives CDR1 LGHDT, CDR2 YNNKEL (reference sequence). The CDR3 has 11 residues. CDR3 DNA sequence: TGTGCCAGCAGCCAAGGGACGCTGGGCTCCTTC. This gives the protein CASSQGTLGSF.

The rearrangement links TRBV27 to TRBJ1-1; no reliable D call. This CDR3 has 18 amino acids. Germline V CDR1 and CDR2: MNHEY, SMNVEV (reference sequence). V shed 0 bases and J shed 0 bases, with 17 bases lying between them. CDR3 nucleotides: TGTGCCAGCAGTTTATCAGGGCTAGCCCCTAACATGAACACTGAAGCTTTCTTT. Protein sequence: CASSLSGLAPNMNTEAFF.

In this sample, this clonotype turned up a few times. The CDR3 DNA reads TGTGCCAGCAGCCCCGAGAGGGGGCAAAGTGAAAAACTGTTTTTT. Amino acids: CASSPERGQSEKLFF. The gene calls are TRBV7-8 and TRBJ1-4, with 7 bases aligning to TRBD1. The germline V gene has CDR1 SGHVS and CDR2 FQNEAQ. The CDR3 has 15 amino acids. The J segment lost 7 bases and the V segment lost 5 bases, leaving 10 bases of the junction unmatched. Variable domain in full (rest from reference TRBV7-8 and TRBJ1-4): GAGVSQSPRYKVAKRGQDVALRCDPISGHVSLFWYQQALGQGPEFLTYFQNEAQLDKSGLPSDRFFAERPEGSVSTLKIQRTQQEDSAVYLCASSPERGQSEKLFFGSGTQLSVL.

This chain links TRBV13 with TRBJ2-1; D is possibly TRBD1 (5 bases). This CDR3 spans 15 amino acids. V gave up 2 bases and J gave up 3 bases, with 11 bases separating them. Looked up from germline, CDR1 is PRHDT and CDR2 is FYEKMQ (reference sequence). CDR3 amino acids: CASSLYRLFYNEQFF. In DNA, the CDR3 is TGTGCCAGCAGCTTATACAGGCTTTTCTACAATGAGCAGTTCTTC. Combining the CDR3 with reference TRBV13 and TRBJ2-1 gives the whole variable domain AAGVIQSPRHLIKEKRETATLKCYPIPRHDTVYWYQQGPGQDPQFLISFYEKMQSDKGSIPDRFSAQQFSDYHSELNMSSLELGDSALYFCASSLYRLFYNEQFFGPGTRLTVL.

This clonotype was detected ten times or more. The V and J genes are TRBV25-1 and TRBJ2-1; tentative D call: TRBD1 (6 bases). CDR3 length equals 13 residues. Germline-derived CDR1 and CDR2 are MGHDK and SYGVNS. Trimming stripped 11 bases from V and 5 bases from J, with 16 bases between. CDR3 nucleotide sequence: TGTGCCGGGGGAACAGGGTATAACAATGAGCAGTTCTTC. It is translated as CAGGTGYNNEQFF.

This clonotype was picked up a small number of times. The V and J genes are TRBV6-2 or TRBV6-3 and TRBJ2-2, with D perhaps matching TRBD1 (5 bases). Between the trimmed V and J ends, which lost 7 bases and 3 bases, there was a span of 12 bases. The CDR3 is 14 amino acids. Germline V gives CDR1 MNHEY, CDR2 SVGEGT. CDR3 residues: CASKGYEYTGELFF. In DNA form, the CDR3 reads TGTGCCAGCAAGGGGTATGAATACACCGGGGAGCTGTTTTTT.

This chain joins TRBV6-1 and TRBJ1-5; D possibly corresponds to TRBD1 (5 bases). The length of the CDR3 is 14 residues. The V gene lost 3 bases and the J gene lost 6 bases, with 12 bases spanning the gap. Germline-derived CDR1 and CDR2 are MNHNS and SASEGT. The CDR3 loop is CASSEGGLVQPQHF. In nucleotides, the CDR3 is TGTGCCAGCAGTGAGGGGGGATTGGTTCAGCCCCAGCATTTT.

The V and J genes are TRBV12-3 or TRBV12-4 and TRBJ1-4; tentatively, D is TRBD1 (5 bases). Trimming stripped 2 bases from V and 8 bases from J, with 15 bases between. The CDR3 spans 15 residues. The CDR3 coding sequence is TGTGCCAGCAGTTTAACGGCAGGGCTCAGGGAAAAACTGTTTTTT. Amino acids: CASSLTAGLREKLFF.

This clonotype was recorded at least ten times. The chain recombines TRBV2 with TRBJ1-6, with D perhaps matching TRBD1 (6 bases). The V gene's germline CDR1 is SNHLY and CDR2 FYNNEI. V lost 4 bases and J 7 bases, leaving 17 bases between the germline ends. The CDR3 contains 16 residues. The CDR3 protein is CASSGGTTGWNSPLHF. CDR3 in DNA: TGTGCCAGCAGTGGGGGGACGACAGGCTGGAATTCACCCCTCCACTTT. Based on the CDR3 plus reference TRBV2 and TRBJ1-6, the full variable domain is EPEVTQTPSHQVTQMGQEVILRCVPISNHLYFYWYRQILGQKVEFLVSFYNNEISEKSEIFDDQFSVERPDGSNFTLKIRSTKLEDSAMYFCASSGGTTGWNSPLHFGNGTRLTVT.

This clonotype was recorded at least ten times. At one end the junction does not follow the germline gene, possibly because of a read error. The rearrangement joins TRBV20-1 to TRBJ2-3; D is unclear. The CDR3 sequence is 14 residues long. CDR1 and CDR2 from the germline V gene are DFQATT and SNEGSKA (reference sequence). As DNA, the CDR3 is TGCAGTGCTGGAGATATAGTCGGCACAGATACGCAGTATTTT. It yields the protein CSAGDIVGTDTQYF.

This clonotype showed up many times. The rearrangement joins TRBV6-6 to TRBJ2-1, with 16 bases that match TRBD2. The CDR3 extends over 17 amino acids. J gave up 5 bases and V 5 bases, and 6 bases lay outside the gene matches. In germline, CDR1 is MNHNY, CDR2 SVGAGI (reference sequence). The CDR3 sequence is CASSQGLAGGYDNEQFF. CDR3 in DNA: TGTGCCAGCAGTCAGGGACTAGCGGGAGGGTACGACAATGAGCAGTTCTTC.

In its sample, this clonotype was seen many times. The CDR3: CASSLGGTDYGYTF. The CDR3 nucleotides are TGTGCCAGCAGCTTAGGAGGGACGGATTATGGCTACACCTTC. The chain is built from TRBV7-2 and TRBJ1-2; tentative D call: TRBD1 (5 bases). This CDR3 comprises 14 residues. The V end was cut by 1 base, the J end by 5 bases, with 11 bases between. Germline CDR1 is SGHTA and CDR2 is FQGNSA.

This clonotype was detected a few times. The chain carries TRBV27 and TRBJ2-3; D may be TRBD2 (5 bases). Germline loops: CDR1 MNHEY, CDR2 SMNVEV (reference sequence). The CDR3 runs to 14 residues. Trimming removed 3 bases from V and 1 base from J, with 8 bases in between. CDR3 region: CASSLSLGTDTQYF. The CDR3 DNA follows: TGTGCCAGCAGTTTGTCACTAGGCACAGATACGCAGTATTTT.

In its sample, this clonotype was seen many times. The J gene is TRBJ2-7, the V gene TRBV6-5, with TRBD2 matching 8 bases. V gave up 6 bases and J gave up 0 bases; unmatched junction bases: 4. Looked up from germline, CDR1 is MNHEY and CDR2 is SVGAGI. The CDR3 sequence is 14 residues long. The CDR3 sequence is CASRTGGGSYEQYF. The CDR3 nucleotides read TGTGCCAGCAGGACCGGGGGGGGCTCCTACGAGCAGTACTTC.

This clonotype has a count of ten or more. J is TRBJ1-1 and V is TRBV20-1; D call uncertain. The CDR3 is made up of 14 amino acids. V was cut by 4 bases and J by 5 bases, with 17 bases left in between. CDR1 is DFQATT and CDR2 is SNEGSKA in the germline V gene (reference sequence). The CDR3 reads CSATEDGTGTEAFF. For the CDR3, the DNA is TGCAGTGCTACCGAGGACGGAACTGGGACTGAAGCTTTCTTT.

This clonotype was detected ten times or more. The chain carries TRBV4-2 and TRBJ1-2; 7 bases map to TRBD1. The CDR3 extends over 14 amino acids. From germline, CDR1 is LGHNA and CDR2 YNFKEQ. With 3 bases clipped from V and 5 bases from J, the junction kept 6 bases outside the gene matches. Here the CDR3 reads CASSQGDSRYGYTF. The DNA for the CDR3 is TGTGCCAGCAGCCAGGGGGACAGTAGATATGGCTACACCTTC.

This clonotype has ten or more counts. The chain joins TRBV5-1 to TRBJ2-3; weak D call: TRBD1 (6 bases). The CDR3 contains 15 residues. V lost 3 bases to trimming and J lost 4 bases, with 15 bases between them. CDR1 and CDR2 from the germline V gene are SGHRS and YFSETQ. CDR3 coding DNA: TGCGCCAGCAGCTCTCTCAGGGGAGTAGCAGATACGCAGTATTTT. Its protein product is CASSSLRGVADTQYF.

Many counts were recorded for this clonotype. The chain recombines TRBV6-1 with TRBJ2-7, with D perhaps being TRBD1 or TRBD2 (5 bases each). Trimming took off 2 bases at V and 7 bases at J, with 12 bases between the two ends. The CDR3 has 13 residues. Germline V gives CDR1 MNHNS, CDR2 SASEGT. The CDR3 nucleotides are TGTGCCAGCAGTGAATATGAGAGGGGTGAGCAGTACTTC. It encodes CASSEYERGEQYF.

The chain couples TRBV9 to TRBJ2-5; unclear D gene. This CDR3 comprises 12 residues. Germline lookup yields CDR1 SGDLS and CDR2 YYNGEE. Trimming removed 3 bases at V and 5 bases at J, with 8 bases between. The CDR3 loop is CASSEGSETQYF. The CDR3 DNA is TGTGCCAGCAGCGAGGGTAGCGAGACCCAGTACTTC.

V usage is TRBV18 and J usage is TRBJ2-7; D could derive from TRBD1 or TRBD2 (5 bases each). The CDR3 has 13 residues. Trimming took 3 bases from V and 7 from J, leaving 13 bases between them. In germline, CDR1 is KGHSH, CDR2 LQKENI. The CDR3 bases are TGTGCCAGCTCACCCCGGGGCTTAGAAGAGCAGTACTTC. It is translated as CASSPRGLEEQYF.

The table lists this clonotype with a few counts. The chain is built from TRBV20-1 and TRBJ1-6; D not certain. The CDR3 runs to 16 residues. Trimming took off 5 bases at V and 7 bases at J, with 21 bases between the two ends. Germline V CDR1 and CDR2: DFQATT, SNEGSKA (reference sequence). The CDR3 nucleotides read TGCAGTGCTCGACCGGCCCACCTGACGGAAAATTCACCCCTCCACTTT. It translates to CSARPAHLTENSPLHF.